These 12 T cell receptor beta chains originate from one sample sequenced in a study of T cell responses to AZD1222 COVID-19 vaccine. Produced via immunoSEQ multiplex PCR; TCRdb's table is partial and in-frame only. The sample shows 90,000 to 120,000 clones, nearly 90% of them seen only once. Sequencing used peripheral blood, obtained 28 days after the second AZD1222 dose. These receptors all come from an adult who received the AZD1222 COVID-19 vaccine.

The rearrangement joins TRBV29-1 to TRBJ2-7; 7 positions match TRBD1. The junction had 17 bases not matched to a gene; V was cut back by 6 bases and J by 0 bases. CDR1 SQVTM and CDR2 ANQGSEA come from the germline V gene. The CDR3 runs 17 residues. The CDR3 coding sequence is TGCAGCGTCCGTGGGGGCTCCGGGACAGTTCCCTCCTACGAGCAGTACTTC. Protein: CSVRGGSGTVPSYEQYF.

This clone was detected only once. This rearrangement joins TRBV9 to TRBJ1-1; D unclear. V lost 0 bases and J lost 3, with 12 bases in between. The germline V gene encodes CDR1 SGDLS and CDR2 YYNGEE. This CDR3 region has 15 residues. CDR3 coding DNA: TGTGCCAGCAGCGTAGCTCCCAGGCCGGACACTGAAGCTTTCTTT. This codes for CASSVAPRPDTEAFF.

This clone was seen a few times. Written as DNA, the CDR3 is TGTGCCAGGACACTACTGGGACAGGGAGAGTCCTACGAGCAGTACTTC. Translating it yields CARTLLGQGESYEQYF. V and J are TRBV28 and TRBJ2-7; 9 nucleotides agree with TRBD1. J was trimmed by 1 base and V by 9 bases; bases with no gene match: 13. CDR1 and CDR2 (germline): MDHEN, SYDVKM. The CDR3 spans 16 residues. The full variable domain, rest sourced from reference TRBV28 and TRBJ2-7, is DVKVTQSSRYLVKRTGEKVFLECVQDMDHENMFWYRQDPGLGLRLIYFSYDVKMKEKGDIPEGYSVSREKKERFSLILESASTNQTSMYLCARTLLGQGESYEQYFGPGTRLTVT.

V gene TRBV29-1 combines with J gene TRBJ2-7; D ambiguous. Trimming took off 6 bases at V and 3 bases at J, with 12 bases between the two ends. Germline assignment: CDR1 SQVTM and CDR2 ANQGSEA. CDR3 length: 12 amino acids. The CDR3 DNA reads TGCAGCGTAGGTACGGAGCGCTACGAGCAGTACTTC. Protein sequence: CSVGTERYEQYF.

The CDR3 DNA sequence: TGCGCCAGCAGCCAAGGTAACTTAGGGGCCACTGAAGCTTTCTTT. Amino acids: CASSQGNLGATEAFF. The rearrangement joins TRBV4-1 to TRBJ1-1, with D perhaps TRBD1 (5 bases). Trimming shortened V by 1 base and J by 4 bases, and 13 bases separated the two germline ends. Germline V CDR1 and CDR2: MGHRA, YSYEKL. CDR3 length equals 15 residues.

Remarks on this clone: This same CDR3 is encoded by further DNA sequences in the sample. The CDR3, as DNA: TGTGCCAGTAGCCCCCAGGGAGTCTACGGCTACACCTTC. Protein sequence: CASSPQGVYGYTF. V gene TRBV19 combines with J gene TRBJ1-2, with D possibly being TRBD1 (5 bases). Trimming removed 6 bases at V and 8 bases at J, with 16 bases between. The CDR3 consists of 13 residues. The V gene's germline CDR1 is LNHDA and CDR2 SQIVND (reference sequence). The full variable domain, rest sourced from reference TRBV19 and TRBJ1-2, is DGGITQSPKYLFRKEGQNVTLSCEQNLNHDAMYWYRQDPGQGLRLIYYSQIVNDFQKGDIAEGYSVSREKKESFPLTVTSAQKNPTAFYLCASSPQGVYGYTFGSGTRLTVV.

V and J are TRBV11-2 and TRBJ1-2; the match to TRBD1 covers 8 bases. The CDR3 contains 16 residues. Looked up from germline, CDR1 is SGHAT and CDR2 is FQNNGV. V shed 2 bases and J 3 bases; nucleotides not matched to a gene: 8. The CDR3 sequence: CASSLRTGRTDYGYTF. CDR3 DNA: TGTGCCAGCAGCTTACGGACAGGGCGCACGGACTATGGCTACACCTTC. The variable domain in full, completed from reference TRBV11-2 and TRBJ1-2, reads EAGVAQSPRYKIIEKRQSVAFWCNPISGHATLYWYQQILGQGPKLLIQFQNNGVVDDSQLPKDRFSAERLKGVDSTLKIQPAKLEDSAVYLCASSLRTGRTDYGYTFGSGTRLTVV.

CDR3 coding DNA: TGTGCCAGCAGCTTAGGGACCAACCAAGAGACCCAGTACTTC. It codes for CASSLGTNQETQYF. The V gene is TRBV7-8, the J gene TRBJ2-5; D gene uncertain. Germline CDR1 SGHVS, CDR2 FQNEAQ. The CDR3 contains 14 residues. V shed 1 base and J shed 0 bases, with 6 bases lying between them.

The chain has TRBV7-2 and TRBJ2-7; D call uncertain. V lost 4 bases, J lost 5 bases, and 15 bases lay in between. This CDR3 region has 14 residues. Looked up from germline, CDR1 is SGHTA and CDR2 is FQGNSA. This chain's CDR3 is CASSSRSNSNEQYF. CDR3 nucleotides: TGTGCCAGCAGCTCACGGTCGAACAGCAACGAGCAGTACTTC.

The V and J genes are TRBV4-1 and TRBJ1-1; weak D call: TRBD1 (5 bases). V lost 1 base, J lost 4 bases, and 16 bases lay in between. Looked up from germline, CDR1 is MGHRA and CDR2 is YSYEKL. This CDR3 contains 16 residues. In DNA form, the CDR3 reads TGCGCCAGCAGCCAAGGGTCGGGGGGAAGAAGCACTGAAGCTTTCTTT. This encodes CASSQGSGGRSTEAFF.

The chain is built from TRBV29-1 and TRBJ2-7; D not certain. This CDR3 has 12 amino acids. CDR1 SQVTM and CDR2 ANQGSEA come from the germline V gene. The V end lost 5 bases, the J end lost 2 bases, and 10 bases lay between the germline ends. CDR3 residues: CSVPDGAYEQYF. In DNA, the CDR3 is TGCAGCGTTCCGGACGGAGCCTACGAGCAGTACTTC.

This clone has a handful of counts. The chain joins TRBV5-1 to TRBJ2-7; 13 nucleotides align to TRBD2. The CDR3 sequence is 16 residues long. With V trimmed by 3 bases and J by 5 bases, 8 bases remained unmatched. Germline assignment: CDR1 SGHRS and CDR2 YFSETQ. The CDR3 DNA is TGCGCCAGCAGCTCCGGACTAGCGGGGGCCTCGCACGAGCAGTACTTC. It codes for CASSSGLAGASHEQYF. Looking up the rest from reference TRBV5-1 and TRBJ2-7 gives the full variable domain: KAGVTQTPRYLIKTRGQQVTLSCSPISGHRSVSWYQQTPGQGLQFLFEYFSETQRNKGNFPGRFSGRQFSNSRSEMNVSTLELGDSALYLCASSSGLAGASHEQYFGPGTRLTVT.